This is a list of T cell receptor beta chains from one sample in a study of T-cell memory formation after mild COVID-19. TCRdb re-called the 5' RACE reads with MiXCR, one entry per CDR3 protein. The table shows a few hundred thousand distinct CDR3 sequences, with 20% to 25% occurring only once. Input material: PBMCs or a T cell subset sorted from them (not recorded which). The source is an adult woman who had mild COVID-19 (a few samples of this study predate the infection). Cell type and time point are not known. Both conserved end residues are part of each CDR3. Fields, in order: J gene, clone size, D gene, V gene, CDR3 protein, CDR3 DNA. The D gene is left open where the match is weak. Only some rows state a clone size, as once, few, many or a class for expanded clones.

TRBJ2-7	once	-	TRBV15	CATRDATYEQYF	TGTGCCACCAGAGACGCGACCTACGAGCAGTACTTC
TRBJ2-3	-	TRBD2	TRBV12-3/TRBV12-4	CASSLGSGPSTDTQYF	TGTGCCAGCAGTTTGGGTAGCGGGCCATCCACAGATACGCAGTATTTT
TRBJ2-1	-	TRBD2	TRBV20-1	CSARLAGAASYNEQFF	TGCAGTGCTAGACTAGCGGGGGCCGCCTCCTACAATGAGCAGTTCTTC
TRBJ1-1	few	TRBD1	TRBV9	CASSGGQGYTEAFF	TGTGCCAGCAGCGGGGGACAGGGATACACTGAAGCTTTCTTT
TRBJ2-1	-	-	TRBV5-1	CASSSTTTRQFYNEQFF	TGCGCCAGCAGCTCGACAACAACACGACAGTTTTACAATGAGCAGTTCTTC
TRBJ2-5	few	-	TRBV20-1	CSATYRSPLETQYF	TGCAGTGCTACATACAGGAGCCCTTTAGAGACCCAGTACTTC
TRBJ2-7	few	TRBD2	TRBV29-1	CSAQSGSSYEQYF	TGCAGCGCCCAGAGCGGGAGCTCCTACGAGCAGTACTTC
TRBJ2-1	few	TRBD2	TRBV7-6	CASSPQAGGYIQEQFF	TGTGCCAGCAGCCCCCAAGCGGGAGGGTATATACAGGAGCAGTTCTTC
TRBJ2-3	-	TRBD1	TRBV15	CATSRAPGQGASTDTQYF	TGTGCCACCAGCAGAGCCCCGGGACAGGGGGCTAGCACAGATACGCAGTATTTT
TRBJ1-2	many	-	TRBV5-1	CASSLGHRDPSSGHYGYTF	TGCGCCAGCAGCTTGGGGCACCGGGACCCCTCTTCTGGGCATTATGGCTACACCTTC
TRBJ2-1	-	-	TRBV19	CASSVRERGNEQFF	TGTGCCAGTAGTGTACGGGAGAGGGGAAATGAGCAGTTCTTC
TRBJ2-1	many	-	TRBV5-1	CASSSPTSHNEQFF	TGCGCCAGCAGCTCCCCTACCTCCCACAATGAGCAGTTCTTC
TRBJ1-6	many	TRBD1	TRBV2	CASLELGTAPSSYNSPLHF	TGTGCCAGCTTAGAGCTTGGGACAGCCCCTAGCTCCTATAATTCACCCCTCCACTTT
TRBJ2-4	-	TRBD2	TRBV12-3/TRBV12-4	CASSPFSGGATKNIQYF	TGTGCCAGCAGTCCCTTTAGCGGGGGGGCTACCAAAAACATTCAGTACTTC
TRBJ2-3	once	TRBD2	TRBV4-2	CASSQDLAGLAVGTDTQYF	TGTGCCAGCAGCCAAGATCTAGCGGGACTAGCGGTGGGCACAGATACGCAGTATTTT
TRBJ2-7	few	TRBD1	TRBV7-9	CASSSGQGMNYEQYF	TGTGCCAGCAGCTCAGGACAGGGGATGAACTACGAGCAGTACTTC
TRBJ1-1	-	-	TRBV5-5	CASTLWGRGMNTEAFF	TGTGCCAGCACCCTTTGGGGTCGGGGCATGAACACTGAAGCTTTCTTT
TRBJ2-4	few	TRBD2	TRBV20-1	CSARVAGGSNIQYF	TGCAGTGCTAGAGTAGCGGGGGGTTCCAACATTCAGTACTTC
TRBJ2-5	-	-	TRBV6-6	CASSRGSETQYF	TGTGCCAGCAGCCGCGGCTCGGAGACCCAGTACTTC
TRBJ2-1	few	TRBD2	TRBV3-1	CASSQAGLVYNEQFF	TGTGCCAGCAGCCAAGCGGGACTAGTGTACAATGAGCAGTTCTTC
TRBJ2-1	-	-	TRBV6-6	CASSYNNEQFF	TGTGCCAGCAGTTACAACAATGAGCAGTTCTTC
TRBJ2-5	-	TRBD2	TRBV20-1	CSAIYSKRGDSETQYF	TGCAGTGCTATTTATAGTAAGCGGGGGGATTCGGAGACCCAGTACTTC
TRBJ2-7	few	-	TRBV9	CASSFSVSSYEQYF	TGTGCCAGCAGCTTTAGCGTGTCCTCCTACGAGCAGTACTTC
TRBJ2-1	few	-	TRBV7-9	CASSLNQGTYNEQFF	TGTGCCAGCAGCTTAAACCAGGGGACCTACAATGAGCAGTTCTTC
TRBJ2-1	-	-	TRBV5-1	CASSAVRGYNEQFF	TGCGCCAGCAGCGCGGTCCGGGGCTACAATGAGCAGTTCTTC
TRBJ1-3	-	-	TRBV7-9	CASSGPGSGNTIYF	TGTGCCAGCAGCGGACCAGGGTCTGGAAACACCATATATTTT
TRBJ2-5	few	TRBD1	TRBV30	CAWSLQGALRETQYF	TGTGCCTGGAGCCTACAGGGGGCGCTTAGAGAGACCCAGTACTTC
TRBJ1-3	-	TRBD1	TRBV4-1	CASSQGPPGQGSLRPGNTIYF	TGCGCCAGCAGCCAAGGTCCACCGGGACAGGGTTCCCTTCGCCCTGGAAACACCATATATTTT
TRBJ1-1	-	-	TRBV27	CASTPQVGRRDTEAFF	TGTGCCAGCACGCCCCAGGTAGGGCGGAGGGACACTGAAGCTTTCTTT
TRBJ2-3	-	-	TRBV9	CASSFLSDTQYF	TGTGCCAGCAGCTTCCTCTCCGATACGCAGTATTTT
TRBJ2-7	-	-	TRBV3-1	CASSQGGLSSF	TGTGCCAGCAGCCAAGGGGGATTATCCTCTTTC
TRBJ2-7	-	TRBD1	TRBV5-1	CASSLAEGQGPYEQYF	TGCGCCAGCAGCTTGGCGGAGGGACAGGGCCCCTACGAGCAGTACTTC
TRBJ2-3	-	-	TRBV29-1	CSVEVRYTDTQYF	TGCAGCGTTGAGGTCAGATACACAGATACGCAGTATTTT
TRBJ2-1	-	-	TRBV10-3	CATGDGALNEQFF	TGTGCCACCGGGGATGGGGCGCTTAATGAGCAGTTCTTC
TRBJ2-3	-	TRBD2	TRBV14	CASSRETSWRTDTQYF	TGTGCCAGCAGCCGGGAGACTAGCTGGAGGACAGATACGCAGTATTTT
TRBJ2-7	few	-	TRBV20-1	CSARVNYEQYF	TGCAGTGCTAGAGTAAACTACGAGCAGTACTTC
TRBJ1-1	few	-	TRBV6-5	CASSYSRRRNTEAFF	TGTGCCAGCAGTTACTCGAGGCGGAGGAACACTGAAGCTTTCTTT
TRBJ2-7	-	-	TRBV19	CASSIARLATYEQYF	TGTGCCAGTAGTATAGCCCGGCTAGCGACCTACGAGCAGTACTTC
TRBJ1-1	-	-	TRBV7-9	CASSLAVGNAEAFF	TGTGCCAGCAGCTTGGCCGTTGGGAACGCTGAAGCTTTCTTT
TRBJ1-2	few	TRBD1	TRBV7-9	CASSLGRGTNYGYTF	TGTGCCAGCAGCTTGGGCAGGGGGACTAACTATGGCTACACCTTC
TRBJ2-3	few	TRBD1	TRBV24-1	CATSDFRGYGDTQYF	TGTGCCACCAGTGATTTCAGGGGGTATGGAGATACGCAGTATTTT
TRBJ2-4	few	TRBD1	TRBV29-1	CSVEDRSKNIQYF	TGCAGCGTTGAGGACAGGTCCAAAAACATTCAGTACTTC
TRBJ2-5	few	TRBD1	TRBV6-2/TRBV6-3	CASHYLRDSHQETQYF	TGTGCCAGCCATTATCTCCGGGACAGTCACCAAGAGACCCAGTACTTC
TRBJ1-4	few	-	TRBV10-3	CAISQSSTNEKLFF	TGTGCCATCAGCCAATCATCAACTAATGAAAAACTGTTTTTT
TRBJ2-3	-	-	TRBV7-9	CASSFLGGTDTQYF	TGTGCCAGCAGCTTCCTGGGGGGCACAGATACGCAGTATTTT
TRBJ1-1	few	-	TRBV7-9	CASSPYVLTGREAFF	TGTGCCAGCAGCCCCTACGTGCTTACAGGGCGGGAAGCTTTCTTT
TRBJ2-7	few	-	TRBV29-1	CSVDKGSSEQYF	TGCAGCGTAGATAAGGGGTCCTCTGAGCAGTACTTC
TRBJ2-4	few	-	TRBV9	CASSDRKNIQYF	TGTGCCAGCAGCGACAGGAAAAACATTCAGTACTTC
TRBJ2-7	-	-	TRBV5-6	CASSLLPGPRYEQYF	TGTGCCAGCAGCCTTTTACCGGGACCCAGGTACGAGCAGTACTTC
TRBJ1-6	few	-	TRBV19	CASSMVRGDSPLHF	TGTGCCAGTAGTATGGTGAGGGGTGACTCACCCCTCCACTTT
TRBJ1-1	-	-	TRBV5-1	CASSGVGEAFF	TGCGCCAGCAGCGGGGTAGGTGAAGCTTTCTTT
TRBJ2-5	-	-	TRBV7-2	CASSDRKETQYF	TGTGCCAGCAGTGACAGGAAAGAGACCCAGTACTTC
TRBJ2-1	-	-	TRBV7-8	CASSLFQLSYNEQFF	TGTGCCAGCAGCTTATTCCAGCTTTCCTACAATGAGCAGTTCTTC
TRBJ2-6	-	-	TRBV6-5	CASSYQISGANVLTF	TGTGCCAGCAGTTACCAGATCTCTGGGGCCAACGTCCTGACTTTC
TRBJ1-3	-	-	TRBV9	CASSGTSPGGNTIYF	TGTGCCAGCAGCGGGACATCTCCGGGAGGAAACACCATATATTTT
TRBJ2-7	-	-	TRBV20-1	CSASYLAPGEQYF	TGCAGTGCTAGTTATCTGGCCCCGGGCGAGCAGTACTTC
TRBJ2-2	-	-	TRBV12-3/TRBV12-4	CASRLIPGSVTGELFF	TGTGCCAGCAGATTGATCCCGGGGAGTGTGACCGGGGAGCTGTTTTTT